This paragraph covers one T cell receptor beta chain sequence. The treatment here: around 19 received Ad26.COV2.S at low or high dose, single or two shots; roughly 5 received placebo; per-sample allocation not given. At day 63 after the first vaccine or placebo injection, samples were drawn. Data came from immunoSEQ multiplex PCR; TCRdb stores just in-frame clones and leaves some out. Of around 300,000 clones listed, 85% to 90% are singletons. This sample is drawn from a study of Ad26.COV2.S vaccination and SARS-CoV-2 variants. V was shortened by 0 bases and J by 4 bases, with 15 bases between the two germline ends. The germline V gene has CDR1 MNHEY and CDR2 SVGAGI. The CDR3 is 16 residues long.

This clonotype was obtained from a person aged 18-60 years who received the Ad26.COV2.S COVID-19 vaccine or a placebo. The sequencing here drew on peripheral blood, taken in a trial of Ad26.COV2.S vaccine versus placebo. V gene TRBV6-5 combines with J gene TRBJ1-2, with a tentative D call TRBD1 (6 bases). CDR3: CASSYSRGGYGYGYTF. The CDR3 nucleotides read TGTGCCAGCAGTTACTCGCGGGGGGGCTACGGCTATGGCTACACCTTC.